Sequencing of this T cell receptor beta chain was carried out in a study of cytomegalovirus exposure and HLA in healthy donors. In the PCR, 60 Vbeta and 13 Jbeta primers were used. Profiled with immunoSEQ multiplex PCR; TCRdb holds only in-frame clones, not every one. The data show about 87,000 clones, about 68% seen once. Healthy people donating bone marrow made up the donors. Trimming removed 7 bases from V and 8 bases from J, with 18 bases in between. CDR1 is SGHDT, CDR2 YYEEEE, per germline. The CDR3 sequence is 14 residues long. The sequence came from a man aged 25-45 years in good health and CMV-seropositive. J is TRBJ2-2 and V is TRBV5-6; a weak D match, TRBD2 (7 bases). The sequenced sample was PBMCs. The CDR3 spells CASCRPRGQGELFF. DNA of the CDR3: TGTGCCAGCTGCCGTCCGCGGGGGCAAGGGGAGCTGTTTTTT.